These 22 T cell receptor beta chains were sequenced from one sample in a study of control samples from healthy donors and cancer patients (dated by TCRdb to about 2020). The method was the immunoSEQ multiplex PCR assay. TCRdb limited this immuneACCESS table to in-frame rearrangements with V and J called. A share of clones is missing; checked studies link under half to unresolved V genes, and the rest is unexplained. Present in this sample are about 2,400 clones, around 97% of which were seen just once. The ten largest clones add up to roughly 1.7% of the sample. The sequenced sample consisted of PBMCs. These receptors came from a man in his 70s with head and neck cancer.

This clone was seen a single time. J is TRBJ2-3 and V is TRBV7-9; D is uncertain. This CDR3 is 12 amino acids long. Trimming took 1 base from V and 6 from J, leaving 5 bases between them. Germline V gene sequence: CDR1 SEHNR, CDR2 FQNEAQ (reference sequence). In DNA, the CDR3 is TGTGCCAGCAGCTTAGGTTTCGATACGCAGTATTTT. This translates into CASSLGFDTQYF.

The chain combines TRBV7-2 with TRBJ2-7; TRBD2 aligns across 9 bases. The CDR3 totals 15 residues. Trimming at V came to 4 bases and at J to 0 bases, leaving 4 bases not matched to a gene. Germline CDR1 is SGHTA and CDR2 is FQGNSA. The CDR3 nucleotides read TGTGCCAGCAGCTCCCCTAGCGGGAACTCCTACGAGCAGTACTTC. Its translation: CASSSPSGNSYEQYF.

The rearrangement uses TRBV19 and TRBJ2-3; D unresolved. This CDR3 spans 15 amino acids. Germline V gene lookup returns CDR1 LNHDA and CDR2 SQIVND (reference sequence). Between the trimmed V and J ends, which lost 6 bases and 2 bases, there was a span of 15 bases. CDR3 sequence: CASRDRAPSTDTQYF. The CDR3 nucleotides are TGTGCCAGTAGAGACCGGGCCCCTTCCACAGATACGCAGTATTTT.

The chain is built from TRBV7-9 and TRBJ2-3; TRBD2 aligns across 10 bases. Per germline, CDR1 SEHNR and CDR2 FQNEAQ (reference sequence). This CDR3 comprises 15 residues. The junction had 2 bases not matched to a gene; V was cut back by 5 bases and J by 0 bases. The CDR3 region has the DNA TGTGCCAGCAGCAGGACTAGCGGCAGCACAGATACGCAGTATTTT. As protein: CASSRTSGSTDTQYF.

This chain links TRBV28 with TRBJ2-5, with D perhaps matching TRBD2 (6 bases). The CDR3 is made up of 14 amino acids. V shed 5 bases and J shed 5 bases, with 15 bases lying between them. CDR1 and CDR2 from the germline V gene are MDHEN and SYDVKM. The CDR3 loop is CASSPGGSQETQYF. Written as DNA, the CDR3 is TGTGCCAGCAGTCCTGGGGGGTCCCAGGAGACCCAGTACTTC.

The chain employs TRBV19 and TRBJ1-1; D unclear. The ends were cut back, 1 base at V and 5 bases at J, with 14 bases in the middle. CDR1 LNHDA and CDR2 SQIVND come from the germline V gene (reference sequence). The CDR3 has 15 residues. The CDR3 bases are TGTGCCAGTAGTATAGTACCGGAGGGTTCAACTGAAGCTTTCTTT. Its protein product is CASSIVPEGSTEAFF.

The gene calls are TRBV27 and TRBJ2-2, with TRBD2 matching 7 bases. J lost 6 bases, V lost 5 bases, and 9 bases had no gene match. Germline-derived CDR1 and CDR2 are MNHEY and SMNVEV (reference sequence). The CDR3 covers 15 residues. CDR3 sequence reads: CASSPRGLDPGELFF. In DNA, the CDR3 is TGTGCCAGCAGTCCCCGAGGACTAGACCCCGGGGAGCTGTTTTTT.

The chain combines TRBV2 with TRBJ1-4, with D hard to call. Germline CDR1 reads SNHLY; CDR2 reads FYNNEI. There are 12 residues in the CDR3. The germline V and J ends were trimmed by 5 bases and 7 bases, with 8 bases remaining between them. The CDR3 protein is CASSSPSEKLFF. CDR3 DNA: TGTGCCAGCAGTTCACCCAGTGAAAAACTGTTTTTT.

The chain links TRBV7-2 to TRBJ1-5; D remains unclear. The CDR3 extends over 13 amino acids. Germline CDR1 is SGHTA and CDR2 is FQGNSA. The V end lost 8 bases, the J end lost 0 bases, and 8 bases lay between the germline ends. The chain's CDR3 is CASGPYSNQPQHF. The CDR3 coding sequence is TGTGCCAGCGGCCCCTATAGCAATCAGCCCCAGCATTTT. Supplemented by reference TRBV7-2 and TRBJ1-5, the full variable domain reads GAGVSQSPSNKVTEKGKDVELRCDPISGHTALYWYRQSLGQGLEFLIYFQGNSAPDKSGLPSDRFSAERTGGSVSTLTIQRTQQEDSAVYLCASGPYSNQPQHFGDGTRLSIL.

The chain recombines TRBV6-6 with TRBJ1-1, with a possible D match to TRBD1 (5 bases). Germline V CDR1 and CDR2: MNHNY, SVGAGI (reference sequence). Trimming removed 6 bases at V and 1 base at J, with 12 bases between. The CDR3 is 14 amino acids. CDR3 nucleotide sequence: TGTGCCAGCAGCCTTGGGGCAGGGAACACTGAAGCTTTCTTT. It specifies CASSLGAGNTEAFF.

V gene TRBV5-1 combines with J gene TRBJ2-5, with D tentatively TRBD1 (5 bases). Trimming shortened V by 0 bases and J by 3 bases, and 9 bases separated the two germline ends. Germline V lookup: CDR1 SGHRS, CDR2 YFSETQ. The CDR3 is made up of 14 amino acids. This chain's CDR3 is CASSLGQGKETQYF. In nucleotides, the CDR3 is TGCGCCAGCAGCTTGGGGCAGGGAAAAGAGACCCAGTACTTC.

V and J are TRBV24-1 and TRBJ1-1; 10 bases are shared with TRBD1. Germline-derived CDR1 and CDR2 are KGHDR and SFDVKD. The CDR3 is made up of 13 amino acids. The V and J ends lost 5 bases and 7 bases, in that order; junction bases with no gene match: 3. CDR3 bases: TGTGCCACCAGTGGCCGGGACAGGGGTGAAGCTTTCTTT. This translates into CATSGRDRGEAFF.

The chain joins TRBV15 to TRBJ2-2; D unclear. Germline lookup yields CDR1 LNHNV and CDR2 YYDKDF (reference sequence). V lost 1 base, J lost 4 bases, and 10 bases lay in between. CDR3 length: 15 residues. CDR3 nucleotides: TGTGCCACCAGCAGAGGCCCCTCCAGCACCGGGGAGCTGTTTTTT. Its protein is CATSRGPSSTGELFF.

This chain links TRBV28 with TRBJ2-7, with TRBD1 identical over 11 bases. Germline V gene lookup returns CDR1 MDHEN and CDR2 SYDVKM. The CDR3 extends over 16 amino acids. Germline trimming cut 6 bases from V and 6 bases from J; bases unmatched to any gene: 13. The CDR3 DNA sequence: TGTGCCAGCAGCAAACATGGGACAGGGGGGAGTGGCGAGCAGTACTTC. Its protein product is CASSKHGTGGSGEQYF.

This clone was seen a single time. The J gene is TRBJ1-1, the V gene TRBV4-1, with D possibly matching TRBD1 (6 bases). The V and J ends lost 0 bases and 4 bases respectively, with 15 bases between them. CDR1 and CDR2 from the germline V gene are MGHRA and YSYEKL. The CDR3 loop spans 16 amino acids. CDR3: CASSQDETARGTEAFF. CDR3 in DNA: TGCGCCAGCAGCCAAGATGAAACAGCCAGGGGCACTGAAGCTTTCTTT.

This chain connects TRBV2 to TRBJ2-7; D is ambiguous. The CDR3 is 14 residues long. Germline CDR1 is SNHLY and CDR2 is FYNNEI. The V end was cut by 8 bases, the J end by 2 bases, with 16 bases between. In DNA form, the CDR3 reads TGTGCCAGCCTCCGGAGCCCTGGGACCTACGAGCAGTACTTC. The encoded protein is CASLRSPGTYEQYF.

V is TRBV19 and J is TRBJ1-6; D may be TRBD1 (5 bases). CDR1 and CDR2 (germline): LNHDA, SQIVND (reference sequence). Between the trimmed V and J ends, which lost 3 bases and 6 bases, there was a span of 9 bases. This CDR3 comprises 14 residues. DNA for the CDR3: TGTGCCAGTAGTATCGGCAGGGCTAATTCACCCCTCCACTTT. Protein: CASSIGRANSPLHF.

The chain joins TRBV4-3 to TRBJ2-1; 12 positions agree with TRBD2. CDR3 length equals 18 residues. Germline V gene sequence: CDR1 LGHNA, CDR2 YSLEER. V trimming: 0 bases; J trimming: 4 bases; junction bases outside the gene matches: 7. As DNA, the CDR3 is TGCGCCAGCAGCCAAGAGCCTAGCGGGGGGGCCCCTTACAATGAGCAGTTCTTC. Translated, it gives CASSQEPSGGAPYNEQFF.

CDR3: CASSLERQLYGYTF. As DNA, the CDR3 is TGTGCCAGCAGCTTAGAAAGGCAGCTTTATGGCTACACCTTC. V is TRBV7-2 and J is TRBJ1-2; no clear D. This CDR3 comprises 14 residues. CDR1 and CDR2 (germline): SGHTA, FQGNSA. V was trimmed by 1 base and J by 5 bases, leaving 11 bases between them.

This clone was recorded once. The chain couples TRBV24-1 to TRBJ1-2, with 7 bases aligning to TRBD1. Losses at the gene ends were 4 bases for V and 5 bases for J; bases not matched to a gene: 3. The CDR3 length is 13 residues. Germline CDR1 reads KGHDR; CDR2 reads SFDVKD. The DNA for the CDR3 is TGTGCCACCAGTGACCCAGGGGGTTATGGCTACACCTTC. It is translated as CATSDPGGYGYTF.

This clone came up once. This chain uses TRBV6-5 with TRBJ1-4; D gene uncertain. CDR1 and CDR2 from the germline V gene are MNHEY and SVGAGI. The ends were cut back, 6 bases at V and 4 bases at J, with 12 bases in the middle. The CDR3 is made up of 14 amino acids. CDR3 sequence: CASSNTGFNEKLFF. CDR3 sequence (DNA): TGTGCCAGCAGCAACACGGGGTTTAATGAAAAACTGTTTTTT.

The chain uses TRBV19 and TRBJ2-7, with 9 bases that match TRBD1. CDR1 LNHDA and CDR2 SQIVND come from the germline V gene (reference sequence). V was pared by 5 bases and J by 5 bases, with 7 bases of the junction left unmatched. The length of the CDR3 is 14 residues. The chain's CDR3 is CASSSRDRADEQYF. CDR3 coding DNA: TGTGCCAGTAGTTCCCGGGACAGGGCGGACGAGCAGTACTTC.